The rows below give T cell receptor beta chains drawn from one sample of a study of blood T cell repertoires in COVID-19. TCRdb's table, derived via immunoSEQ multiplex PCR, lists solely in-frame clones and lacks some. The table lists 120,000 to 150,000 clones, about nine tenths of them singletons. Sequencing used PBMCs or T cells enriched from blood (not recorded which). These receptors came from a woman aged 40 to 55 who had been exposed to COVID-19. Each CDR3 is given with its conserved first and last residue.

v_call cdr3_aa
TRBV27 CASSLDSGAQETQYF
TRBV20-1 CSASLQGPNTEAFF
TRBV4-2 CASSREDRNTEAFF
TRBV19 CASTVAGADTQYF
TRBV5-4 CASSSGPPRRDEQYF
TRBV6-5 CASSTAGQAYEQYF
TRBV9 CASWDRGYGYTF
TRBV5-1 CASRATGSLNEKLFF
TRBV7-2 CASSSRTGWIGYTF
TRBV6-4 CASSVAEGSRDGYTF
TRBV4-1 CASSQEGDRRREAFF
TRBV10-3 CAIGQEDNQPQHF
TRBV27 CASYHRGRHGYTF
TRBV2 CASISVKGNYGYTF
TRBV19 CASSIATGQYNSPLHF
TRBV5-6 CASSPSGTGITEAFF
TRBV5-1 CASSRDRELNTEAFF
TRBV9 CASSGAQRGETQYF
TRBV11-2 CASSLEQTAAYEQYF
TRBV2 CASSEGSAGNFEQYF
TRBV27 CASRLQGLREKLFF
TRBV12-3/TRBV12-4 CASSPYLQGYTF
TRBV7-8 CASSSDRITDTQYF
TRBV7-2 CASSRTELANYGYTF
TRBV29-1 CSVRSSGSYEQYF
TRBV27 CASSQHADSGNEQFF
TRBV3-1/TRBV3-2 CASSQGFQSNEKLFF
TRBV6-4 CASSASGSIYNEQFF
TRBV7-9 CASSPEREAETQYF
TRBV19 CASSPQRQGTSNEKLFF